What follows is one T cell receptor beta chain and its context. The roughly 18-32 mg bulk tissue piece was not sorted before simultaneous RNA and DNA extraction. The data belong to a study of tumor-infiltrating lymphocytes in primary liver carcinoma. The CDR3 is 12 amino acids. Trimming shortened V by 7 bases and J by 2 bases, and 6 bases separated the two germline ends. cDNA specific to TCR beta was made from 500 ng of total RNA, with a constant-region primer employed for priming. Three nested multiplex PCR rounds of slightly modified ARM-PCR generated TCR beta libraries. Primers for the first two PCR rounds were TRBV1-TRBV30 forward primers and a C-beta reverse primer (about 9 cycles per round). TCRdb reanalysed the multiplex PCR reads using MiXCR and keeps one entry per CDR3 protein. The table shows 95,000 to 150,000 distinct CDR3 sequences, with around two thirds occurring only once.

This sequence originates from an older woman with primary liver carcinoma and hepatitis B virus infection. The sequenced sample was liver tumor tissue from sampling region 1. Noted subset: tumor region T1, superior pole. The chain carries TRBV12-3 or TRBV12-4 and TRBJ1-3; no clear D gene. Here the CDR3 DNA reads TGTGCCAGCAACATCACTGGAAACACCATATATTTT. It translates to CASNITGNTIYF.